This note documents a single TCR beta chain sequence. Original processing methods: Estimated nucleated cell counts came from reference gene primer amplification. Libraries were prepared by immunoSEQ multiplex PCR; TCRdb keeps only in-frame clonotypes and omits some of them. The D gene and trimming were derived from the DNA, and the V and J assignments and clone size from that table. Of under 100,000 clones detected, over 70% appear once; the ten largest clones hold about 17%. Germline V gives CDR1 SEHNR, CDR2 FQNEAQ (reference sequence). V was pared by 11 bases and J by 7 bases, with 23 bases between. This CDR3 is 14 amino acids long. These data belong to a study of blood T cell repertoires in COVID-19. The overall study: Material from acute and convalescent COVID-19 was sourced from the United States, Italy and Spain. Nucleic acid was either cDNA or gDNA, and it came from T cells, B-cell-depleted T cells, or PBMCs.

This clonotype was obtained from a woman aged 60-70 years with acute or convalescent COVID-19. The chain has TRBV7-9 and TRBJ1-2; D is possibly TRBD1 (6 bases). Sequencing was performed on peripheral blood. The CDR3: CAGNRDLIEGGYTF. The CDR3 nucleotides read TGTGCCGGGAACAGGGACCTCATAGAGGGTGGCTACACCTTC.